This T cell receptor beta chain stems from a study of control samples from healthy donors and cancer patients. The protocol was immunoSEQ multiplex PCR, while the TCRdb copy is restricted to in-frame clones and leaves out a portion. The sample comprises about 110,000 clones, less than 95% of which are singletons, and 4.4% rests with the top ten. The origin of this receptor is a human donor in good health. The donor label of this sample is uncertain. Sequencing was carried out using blood.

The CDR3 spells CASSTPPMDTEAFF. The DNA for the CDR3 is TGTGCCAGTAGTACCCCTCCCATGGACACTGAAGCTTTCTTT. The gene calls are TRBV19 and TRBJ1-1; no definite D call. V lost 4 bases to trimming and J lost 3 bases, with 12 bases between them. The CDR3 spans 14 residues. The germline CDR1 and CDR2 sequences are LNHDA and SQIVND (reference sequence). The full variable domain, in which reference TRBV19 and TRBJ1-1 provide the parts outside the CDR3, is DGGITQSPKYLFRKEGQNVTLSCEQNLNHDAMYWYRQDPGQGLRLIYYSQIVNDFQKGDIAEGYSVSREKKESFPLTVTSAQKNPTAFYLCASSTPPMDTEAFFGQGTRLTVV.